Listed here are 19 T cell receptor beta chains from one sample, sequenced in a study of blood T cell repertoires in COVID-19. Produced via immunoSEQ multiplex PCR; TCRdb's table is partial and in-frame only. The table includes 190,000 or so clones, 82% detected once. Sequenced: PBMCs or T cells enriched from blood (not recorded which). Receptor source: a man in his forties who had recovered from COVID-19.

The V call is TRBV5-1, the J call TRBJ1-4, with 8 bases lining up with TRBD1. CDR3 length equals 14 residues. Germline CDR1 SGHRS, CDR2 YFSETQ. The J segment lost 6 bases and the V segment lost 4 bases, leaving 5 bases of the junction unmatched. CDR3 residues: CASSPQGAYEKLFF. The CDR3, as DNA: TGCGCCAGCAGCCCGCAGGGGGCTTATGAAAAACTGTTTTTT.

The rearrangement joins TRBV28 to TRBJ2-7; 8 bases fit TRBD2. CDR3 length equals 15 residues. V gave up 7 bases and J gave up 5 bases; unmatched junction bases: 13. Germline CDR1 and CDR2: MDHEN and SYDVKM. The CDR3 coding sequence is TGTGCCAGCACCGCCGCCGGCGGGAGGACCCACGAGCAGTACTTC. Protein: CASTAAGGRTHEQYF.

V is TRBV4-3 and J is TRBJ1-2; D is possibly TRBD1 (6 bases). Per germline, CDR1 LGHNA and CDR2 YSLEER. The length of the CDR3 is 13 residues. Trimming took 2 bases from V and 10 from J, leaving 14 bases between them. The CDR3 DNA follows: TGCGCCAGCAGCCAATCAGGGGCAAGGAACTACACCTTC. Amino acids: CASSQSGARNYTF.

This clone was observed a single time. The V gene is TRBV4-3, the J gene TRBJ1-1; TRBD1 is a possible D gene (6 bases). The V end lost 4 bases, the J end lost 6 bases, and 12 bases lay between the germline ends. This CDR3 has 13 amino acids. Germline CDR1 LGHNA, CDR2 YSLEER. CDR3 coding DNA: TGCGCCAGCAGCCCAGGACAGCCCTCTGAAGCTTTCTTT. Protein product: CASSPGQPSEAFF.

The chain uses TRBV14 and TRBJ2-5; no clear D. Trimming removed 0 bases from V and 5 bases from J, with 7 bases in between. From germline, CDR1 is SGHDN and CDR2 FVKESK. CDR3 length: 13 residues. CDR3 amino acids: CASSQEFVETQYF. As DNA, the CDR3 is TGTGCCAGCAGCCAAGAGTTCGTGGAGACCCAGTACTTC.

This chain connects TRBV1 to TRBJ1-4. TRBV1 is listed as a pseudogene. CDR3 length: 13 amino acids. The CDR3 DNA reads as TGCACCATCAGGGAGGGGACTAATGAAAAACTGTTTTTT. This gives the protein CTIREGTNEKLFF.

The chain links TRBV5-6 to TRBJ1-5, with 10 bases aligning to TRBD1. CDR3 length: 18 amino acids. J lost 0 bases, V lost 3 bases, and 9 bases had no gene match. Germline V gives CDR1 SGHDT, CDR2 YYEEEE. The CDR3 spells CASSSLGQGIYSNQPQHF. CDR3 coding DNA: TGTGCCAGCAGCTCCCTGGGACAGGGGATCTATAGCAATCAGCCCCAGCATTTT.

The chain has TRBV7-9 and TRBJ2-2, with a tentative D call TRBD2 (6 bases). Trimming shortened V by 0 bases and J by 3 bases, and 14 bases separated the two germline ends. The CDR3 contains 17 residues. Germline V gives CDR1 SEHNR, CDR2 FQNEAQ (reference sequence). CDR3 coding DNA: TGTGCCAGCAGCTTAGCCCCGCCGGGAGATTACACCGGGGAGCTGTTTTTT. It is translated as CASSLAPPGDYTGELFF.

This clone was found a few times. The V call is TRBV11-1, the J call TRBJ2-1, with D perhaps matching TRBD2 (6 bases). The CDR3 extends over 14 amino acids. Germline assignment: CDR1 SGHAT and CDR2 FQDESV (reference sequence). V was cut by 1 base and J by 9 bases, with 13 bases left in between. CDR3 sequence: CASSLDGSNSEQFF. The CDR3 DNA sequence: TGTGCCAGCAGCTTAGACGGGAGTAACAGTGAGCAGTTCTTC.

The rearrangement uses TRBV10-2 and TRBJ2-4, with TRBD2 as a possible D gene (5 bases). CDR3 length: 17 amino acids. In germline, CDR1 is WSHSY, CDR2 SAAADI. V lost 6 bases to trimming and J lost 12 bases, with 30 bases between them. Here the CDR3 DNA reads TGCGCCAGCAGCTGGGCTAGCCCGGGGAGAGAATTGGGGAATCAGTACTTC. Protein product: CASSWASPGRELGNQYF.

The rearrangement joins TRBV10-3 to TRBJ2-7; 11 bases fit TRBD1. The V gene's germline CDR1 is ENHRY and CDR2 SYGVKD. The CDR3 spans 15 residues. Trimming cost V 6 bases and J 4 bases; bases outside gene matches: 8. The CDR3 nucleotides read TGTGCCATCAGCGATCCGGGACAGGGGGTTTACGAGCAGTACTTC. Protein sequence: CAISDPGQGVYEQYF.

This chain links TRBV9 with TRBJ2-2; D is possibly TRBD2 (5 bases). From germline, CDR1 is SGDLS and CDR2 YYNGEE. The CDR3 is 13 amino acids. V was shortened by 4 bases and J by 6 bases, with 10 bases between the two germline ends. As DNA, the CDR3 is TGTGCCAGCAGCTTACTAGGTGCCGGGGAGCTGTTTTTT. It encodes CASSLLGAGELFF.

This clone was detected only once. The chain uses TRBV7-8 and TRBJ2-1, with D perhaps matching TRBD2 (6 bases). The V gene lost 5 bases and the J gene lost 5 bases, with 16 bases spanning the gap. Germline values: CDR1 SGHVS, CDR2 FQNEAQ. The CDR3 length is 15 residues. The CDR3 is CASSPISGSNNEQFF. CDR3 coding DNA: TGTGCCAGCAGCCCAATCAGCGGGTCGAACAATGAGCAGTTCTTC.

The chain uses TRBV9 and TRBJ2-1, with 12 positions matching TRBD2. V lost 4 bases to trimming and J lost 5 bases; unmatched junction nucleotides: 4. The length of the CDR3 is 15 residues. Germline V gene lookup returns CDR1 SGDLS and CDR2 YYNGEE. The CDR3 spells CASSHGLAGNNEQFF. The CDR3 nucleotides are TGTGCCAGCAGCCATGGACTAGCGGGGAACAATGAGCAGTTCTTC.

J is TRBJ2-6 and V is TRBV2, with no clear D. The CDR3 contains 15 residues. V gave up 7 bases and J gave up 0 bases, with 10 bases separating them. Germline assignment: CDR1 SNHLY and CDR2 FYNNEI. CDR3 amino acids: CASTTDLSGANVLTF. The CDR3, as DNA: TGTGCCAGCACAACAGACCTCTCTGGGGCCAACGTCCTGACTTTC.

There are a few counts of this clone. Distinct nucleotide sequences in the sample also encode this CDR3. The genes are TRBV2 and TRBJ1-6; no clear D. V dropped 4 bases and J dropped 7 bases, with 8 bases sitting between them. Germline-derived CDR1 and CDR2 are SNHLY and FYNNEI. This CDR3 comprises 13 residues. CDR3 protein: CASSAEVNSPLHF. The CDR3 DNA reads as TGTGCCAGCAGTGCAGAAGTAAATTCACCCCTCCACTTT.

This chain uses TRBV5-1 with TRBJ2-7, with 12 bases fitting TRBD1. Per the germline V gene, CDR1 is SGHRS and CDR2 is YFSETQ. The V segment lost 4 bases and the J segment 5 bases; nucleotides outside the gene matches: 4. The CDR3 consists of 14 residues. CDR3 sequence: CASSEGTGGDEQYF. DNA of the CDR3: TGCGCCAGCAGCGAAGGGACAGGGGGCGACGAGCAGTACTTC.

J is TRBJ1-2 and V is TRBV6-5, with no clear D. Germline V gives CDR1 MNHEY, CDR2 SVGAGI. The CDR3 has 15 amino acids. The V and J ends lost 2 bases and 1 base respectively, with 11 bases between them. This CDR3 is CASSYGGLNNYGYTF. The CDR3 DNA is TGTGCCAGCAGTTACGGCGGGTTGAATAACTATGGCTACACCTTC.

The chain joins TRBV6-5 to TRBJ1-1; D gene ambiguous. Germline V lookup: CDR1 MNHEY, CDR2 SVGAGI. CDR3 length equals 13 residues. The V and J ends lost 2 bases and 7 bases respectively, with 11 bases between them. CDR3 in DNA: TGTGCCAGCAGTTACCTTGTCCCGAGTGAAGCTTTCTTT. Translation: CASSYLVPSEAFF.